One sample yielded the 7 T cell receptor beta chains listed below, sequenced in a study of neoadjuvant anti-PD-1 for oral cavity cancer. Repertoires were generated with immunoSEQ multiplex PCR, while TCRdb's copy carries only in-frame clones and drops some. The profile covers roughly 36,000 clones, with around 40% appearing a single time and approximately 15% taken by the ten largest. Time point noted: after neoadjuvant nivolumab, at surgical resection. The sample in question was tumor tissue, obtained after nivolumab (anti-PD-1) treatment. These receptors all stem from a person between 40 and 85 years old with oral cavity squamous cell carcinoma.

This clone appeared a few times. The chain has TRBV10-3 and TRBJ2-7; TRBD1 matches at 10 bases. Germline lookup yields CDR1 ENHRY and CDR2 SYGVKD. Losses at the gene ends were 2 bases for V and 2 bases for J; bases not matched to a gene: 3. The CDR3 covers 15 residues. The CDR3 DNA reads as TGTGCCATCAGTGAGGGGGACAGGGGAACCTACGAGCAGTACTTC. It specifies CAISEGDRGTYEQYF.

Only a few counts were recorded for this clone. V usage is TRBV30 and J usage is TRBJ2-5; 7 bases are a match to TRBD2. Germline V gene data show CDR1 as GTSNPN and CDR2 as SVGIG (reference sequence). This CDR3 region has 14 residues. With V trimmed by 0 bases and J by 3 bases, 4 bases remained unmatched. This chain's CDR3 is CAWSVLGLEETQYF. DNA for the CDR3: TGTGCCTGGAGTGTACTCGGACTAGAAGAGACCCAGTACTTC.

This sequence joins TRBV6-5 and TRBJ2-7; D is unclear. CDR1 and CDR2 (germline): MNHEY, SVGAGI. The CDR3 length is 14 residues. Between the trimmed V and J ends, which lost 6 bases and 2 bases, there was a span of 14 bases. The DNA of the CDR3 is TGTGCCAGCAGGCCCTCGAAGGTCACCTACGAGCAGTACTTC. Its protein is CASRPSKVTYEQYF.

This clone was picked up a small number of times. The chain employs TRBV18 and TRBJ1-1; the match to TRBD1 covers 7 bases. Trimming cost V 6 bases and J 6 bases; bases outside gene matches: 4. This CDR3 has 12 residues. In germline, CDR1 is KGHSH, CDR2 LQKENI. The CDR3 protein is CASSLTGAEAFF. CDR3 sequence (DNA): TGTGCCAGCTCTCTTACAGGGGCTGAAGCTTTCTTT.

In this sample, this clone turned up a few times. The CDR3 DNA sequence: TGCGCCAGCAGAAGACAGCCGAACACTGAAGCTTTCTTT. This encodes CASRRQPNTEAFF. The chain combines TRBV4-1 with TRBJ1-1; D is possibly TRBD1 (5 bases). This CDR3 contains 13 residues. CDR1 is MGHRA and CDR2 is YSYEKL in the germline V gene. The germline V and J ends were trimmed by 6 bases and 1 base, with 9 bases remaining between them.

This clone was seen more than once but under ten times. V usage is TRBV6-1 and J usage is TRBJ1-6, with D possibly TRBD1 on 5 matching bases. CDR1 is MNHNS, CDR2 SASEGT, per germline. The CDR3 totals 13 residues. The ends were cut back, 5 bases at V and 8 bases at J, with 10 bases in the middle. The CDR3 sequence: CASSSGLDSPLHF. In nucleotides, the CDR3 is TGTGCCAGCAGTTCAGGGCTCGATTCACCCCTCCACTTT.

There are a few counts of this clone. The J gene is TRBJ2-5, the V gene TRBV11-2, with D perhaps TRBD1 or TRBD2 (6 bases each). The CDR3 length is 14 residues. In germline, CDR1 is SGHAT, CDR2 FQNNGV. With 5 bases removed from V and 5 bases from J, the gap between germline ends came to 15 bases. CDR3 in DNA: TGTGCCAGCAGCCAGGGGACTTCCGGGGAGACCCAGTACTTC. Protein product: CASSQGTSGETQYF.